Listed below are T cell receptor beta chains from one sample, sequenced in a study of CD8+CD57+ T cells in acquired aplastic anemia. TCRdb re-derived calls from the reads in MiXCR, one entry per CDR3 protein. The table has approximately 170,000 distinct CDR3 sequences, around half seen once. The sequenced sample consisted of sorted CD4+, CD8+, or CD8+CD57+ T cells (not recorded which) from PBMCs. These TCRs come from a human donor with aplastic anemia. CDR3s include the opening cysteine and the closing phenylalanine or tryptophan. Each record gives: J gene, V gene, clone size, D gene, CDR3 protein. D genes are given only for firm matches. Clone size is shown for a subset of rows, as once, few, many or a class of expanded clone.

J gene: TRBJ2-1
V gene: TRBV29-1
clone size: .
D gene: TRBD1
CDR3 protein: CSAPGSRDSDEQFF

J gene: TRBJ2-3
V gene: TRBV11-2
clone size: .
D gene: TRBD2
CDR3 protein: CASRYRGLAGSTDTQYF

J gene: TRBJ1-6
V gene: TRBV2
clone size: few
D gene: .
CDR3 protein: CASSDGEYSPLHF

J gene: TRBJ1-1
V gene: TRBV7-3
clone size: .
D gene: TRBD1
CDR3 protein: CASSIRQGNTEAFF

J gene: TRBJ1-2
V gene: TRBV6-1
clone size: once
D gene: .
CDR3 protein: CASSVRVIDGYTF

J gene: TRBJ2-3
V gene: TRBV7-2
clone size: .
D gene: .
CDR3 protein: CASRPGLNTDTQYF

J gene: TRBJ2-2
V gene: TRBV9
clone size: once
D gene: .
CDR3 protein: CASGVLLGAASTGELFF

J gene: TRBJ1-5
V gene: TRBV7-2
clone size: .
D gene: .
CDR3 protein: CASSTNNQPQHF

J gene: TRBJ1-2
V gene: TRBV6-1
clone size: .
D gene: .
CDR3 protein: CASSRLVTVDYGYTF

J gene: TRBJ2-4
V gene: TRBV3-1
clone size: few
D gene: .
CDR3 protein: CASSQENIQYF

J gene: TRBJ2-5
V gene: TRBV20-1
clone size: .
D gene: TRBD2
CDR3 protein: CSAHTAGGETQYF

J gene: TRBJ2-2
V gene: TRBV7-9
clone size: many
D gene: .
CDR3 protein: CASSSHTGELFF

J gene: TRBJ1-1
V gene: TRBV7-2
clone size: many
D gene: .
CDR3 protein: CASSVDRWNTEAFF

J gene: TRBJ2-1
V gene: TRBV25-1
clone size: .
D gene: TRBD1
CDR3 protein: CASSTGTGWDEQFF

J gene: TRBJ1-6
V gene: TRBV27
clone size: .
D gene: .
CDR3 protein: CASSLWADSPLHF

J gene: TRBJ2-7
V gene: TRBV3-1
clone size: many
D gene: TRBD2
CDR3 protein: CASSPSGGAMEQYF

J gene: TRBJ1-2
V gene: TRBV2
clone size: .
D gene: .
CDR3 protein: CASGAVSPGNYGYTF

J gene: TRBJ2-1
V gene: TRBV10-3
clone size: .
D gene: TRBD2
CDR3 protein: CASSSPGLAGVRGEQFF

J gene: TRBJ1-1
V gene: TRBV19
clone size: few
D gene: TRBD1
CDR3 protein: CASSTRGTGRAEAFF

J gene: TRBJ2-5
V gene: TRBV5-1
clone size: many
D gene: .
CDR3 protein: CASRLDSIKTQYF

J gene: TRBJ2-1
V gene: TRBV19
clone size: many
D gene: .
CDR3 protein: CASQGLSYNEQFF

J gene: TRBJ1-1
V gene: TRBV20-1
clone size: many
D gene: .
CDR3 protein: CSARSADSYTEAFF

J gene: TRBJ1-4
V gene: TRBV5-6
clone size: many
D gene: TRBD1
CDR3 protein: CASSKGQGVNEKLFF

J gene: TRBJ1-1
V gene: TRBV6-2/TRBV6-3
clone size: .
D gene: .
CDR3 protein: CASSYSSILQREAFF

J gene: TRBJ1-2
V gene: TRBV6-1
clone size: many
D gene: .
CDR3 protein: CASSPLRGVGHYGYTF

J gene: TRBJ2-1
V gene: TRBV6-1
clone size: .
D gene: TRBD2
CDR3 protein: CASSEELGLASYNEQFF

J gene: TRBJ2-3
V gene: TRBV7-9
clone size: few
D gene: TRBD2
CDR3 protein: CASSSRGEADTQYF

J gene: TRBJ2-7
V gene: TRBV2
clone size: .
D gene: .
CDR3 protein: CASSRVEQYF

J gene: TRBJ1-1
V gene: TRBV18
clone size: .
D gene: .
CDR3 protein: CASSPISQGLGTEAFF

J gene: TRBJ2-1
V gene: TRBV7-2
clone size: many
D gene: TRBD2
CDR3 protein: CASSFGGRLISYNEQFF

J gene: TRBJ1-6
V gene: TRBV7-2
clone size: few
D gene: .
CDR3 protein: CASSLGGVGSPLHF

J gene: TRBJ1-6
V gene: TRBV7-2
clone size: many
D gene: .
CDR3 protein: CASSLVSSYNSPLHF

J gene: TRBJ1-5
V gene: TRBV28
clone size: .
D gene: TRBD1
CDR3 protein: CASSPEVGQGYQPQHF

J gene: TRBJ2-3
V gene: TRBV25-1
clone size: many
D gene: .
CDR3 protein: CASRWRASPDTQYF

J gene: TRBJ2-7
V gene: TRBV5-1
clone size: many
D gene: .
CDR3 protein: CASSLERNEQYF

J gene: TRBJ2-5
V gene: TRBV20-1
clone size: .
D gene: .
CDR3 protein: CSASPGWSQETQYF

J gene: TRBJ1-2
V gene: TRBV4-3
clone size: many
D gene: TRBD1
CDR3 protein: CASSQGRDRGHGGYTF

J gene: TRBJ1-5
V gene: TRBV3-1
clone size: few
D gene: TRBD1
CDR3 protein: CASSQVPGGPNQPQHF

J gene: TRBJ2-3
V gene: TRBV24-1
clone size: .
D gene: TRBD1
CDR3 protein: CSTGETGTGAGDTQYF

J gene: TRBJ1-2
V gene: TRBV5-1
clone size: .
D gene: .
CDR3 protein: CASSLDRTTYGYTF

J gene: TRBJ1-3
V gene: TRBV7-9
clone size: many
D gene: .
CDR3 protein: CASSYGQLGNTIYF

J gene: TRBJ2-5
V gene: TRBV6-5
clone size: once
D gene: TRBD1
CDR3 protein: CASSYSGTGVRETQYF

J gene: TRBJ1-6
V gene: TRBV15
clone size: .
D gene: .
CDR3 protein: CATSRSKAGNSPLHF

J gene: TRBJ1-2
V gene: TRBV6-6
clone size: .
D gene: .
CDR3 protein: CATTGNYGYTF

J gene: TRBJ1-1
V gene: TRBV6-5
clone size: many
D gene: .
CDR3 protein: CASSPQRGEAFF

J gene: TRBJ1-6
V gene: TRBV18
clone size: .
D gene: .
CDR3 protein: CASSPFQPDSINSPLHF

J gene: TRBJ1-1
V gene: TRBV18
clone size: .
D gene: .
CDR3 protein: CASSPRKGNTEAFF

J gene: TRBJ2-7
V gene: TRBV12-3/TRBV12-4
clone size: .
D gene: .
CDR3 protein: CASSLSGTGVSEQYF

J gene: TRBJ1-2
V gene: TRBV5-4
clone size: many
D gene: .
CDR3 protein: CASSIQSPGGYTF

J gene: TRBJ2-3
V gene: TRBV24-1
clone size: .
D gene: .
CDR3 protein: CATGTVTDTQYF

J gene: TRBJ2-3
V gene: TRBV20-1
clone size: many
D gene: .
CDR3 protein: CSARHGVRSDTQYF

J gene: TRBJ1-2
V gene: TRBV19
clone size: .
D gene: TRBD1
CDR3 protein: CASTPGQNYGYTF

J gene: TRBJ2-5
V gene: TRBV19
clone size: many
D gene: .
CDR3 protein: CASSTWGAETQYF

J gene: TRBJ2-5
V gene: TRBV2
clone size: .
D gene: .
CDR3 protein: CASSLVGVGETQYF

J gene: TRBJ2-1
V gene: TRBV6-1
clone size: .
D gene: .
CDR3 protein: CASNPRQPGYNEQFF

J gene: TRBJ1-6
V gene: TRBV2
clone size: few
D gene: .
CDR3 protein: CASSERGSSNSPLHF